This T cell receptor beta chain was sequenced for a study of T cells in localized non-small cell lung cancer. The study's findings and limits: In the blood, greater T cell density corresponded to longer overall survival. Analysis by sequencing included only one tumor region, so heterogeneity remains possible. Adjacent lung held a median about 57 of the top 100 tumor clones.

The length of the CDR3 is 13 residues. The germline V gene has CDR1 SGHRS and CDR2 YFSETQ. J was trimmed by 7 bases and V by 2 bases; bases with no gene match: 1. The table lists this clone with a count of one. Its antigen is undetermined. Measured with immunoSEQ multiplex PCR; TCRdb has only the in-frame clones, and not every one. The repertoire holds approximately 17,000 clones, with over 75% as singletons. The sample in question was peripheral blood, obtained before any cancer treatment. The chain is built from TRBV5-1 and TRBJ1-5, with 9 bases aligning to TRBD1. The sequence derives from a male donor older than 55 with stage I lung adenocarcinoma. In nucleotides, the CDR3 is TGCGCCAGCAGCTTCGGACAGGGGCAGCCCCAGCATTTT. This gives the protein CASSFGQGQPQHF. Complete variable domain (other parts from reference TRBV5-1 and TRBJ1-5): KAGVTQTPRYLIKTRGQQVTLSCSPISGHRSVSWYQQTPGQGLQFLFEYFSETQRNKGNFPGRFSGRQFSNSRSEMNVSTLELGDSALYLCASSFGQGQPQHFGDGTRLSIL.